These 6 T cell receptor beta chains originate from one sample sequenced in a study of T-cell memory formation after mild COVID-19. TCRdb independently ran MiXCR on the 5' RACE reads; one entry per CDR3 protein. The sample includes nearly 110,000 distinct CDR3 sequences, around 15% of them seen just once. The specimen sequenced was PBMCs or a T cell subset sorted from them (not recorded which). These receptors were obtained from an adult woman who had mild COVID-19 (a few samples of this study predate the infection). Cell type and time point are not known.

The chain joins TRBV5-1 to TRBJ2-7; 7 bases are a match to TRBD1. This CDR3 is 16 amino acids long. Germline V gene sequence: CDR1 SGHRS, CDR2 YFSETQ. Unmatched junction bases numbered 14, after V lost 6 bases and J lost 2 bases. In DNA form, the CDR3 reads TGCGCCAGCACACCGAAATCCGGGACAGATACCTACGAGCAGTACTTC. It yields the protein CASTPKSGTDTYEQYF. Full variable domain (rest looked up from reference TRBV5-1 and TRBJ2-7): KAGVTQTPRYLIKTRGQQVTLSCSPISGHRSVSWYQQTPGQGLQFLFEYFSETQRNKGNFPGRFSGRQFSNSRSEMNVSTLELGDSALYLCASTPKSGTDTYEQYFGPGTRLTVT.

There are a few counts of this clonotype. The genes are TRBV12-3 or TRBV12-4 and TRBJ1-6; D ambiguous. The CDR3 covers 17 residues. V was shortened by 1 base and J by 7 bases, with 17 bases between the two germline ends. CDR3 in DNA: TGTGCCAGCAGTTTAGGTCCCGTCCAGCCTTTAAATTCACCCCTCCACTTT. Translation: CASSLGPVQPLNSPLHF.

The V gene is TRBV7-3, the J gene TRBJ2-3; no reliable D call. In germline, CDR1 is SGHTA, CDR2 FQGTGA. Trimming removed 4 bases at V and 2 bases at J, with 4 bases between. This CDR3 region has 12 residues. The CDR3 here is CASSYITDTQYF. In nucleotides, the CDR3 is TGTGCCAGCAGCTATATCACAGATACGCAGTATTTT.

The rearrangement joins TRBV7-8 to TRBJ1-5; 12 bases fit TRBD1. Trimming removed 5 bases from V and 0 bases from J; junction bases left unmatched: 5. Germline CDR1 reads SGHVS; CDR2 reads FQNEAQ. The CDR3 sequence is 17 residues long. This CDR3 is CASSPRDRGHSNQPQHF. Here the CDR3 DNA reads TGTGCCAGCAGCCCCCGGGACAGGGGGCATAGCAATCAGCCCCAGCATTTT.

As concerns this clonotype: A much bigger clone sits one base away, suggesting this may be a read error. The chain combines TRBV7-8 with TRBJ2-7; 7 positions agree with TRBD2. The CDR3 contains 14 residues. Germline loops: CDR1 SGHVS, CDR2 FQNEAQ. Trimming at V came to 5 bases and at J to 6 bases, leaving 10 bases not matched to a gene. The CDR3 DNA reads TGTGCCAGCAGCCATAGTCGGGGAGGGCCCGAGCAGTACTTC. Protein product: CASSHSRGGPEQYF.

Concerning this clonotype: A read error may account for a junction end that differs from germline. The gene calls are TRBV5-6 and TRBJ2-1; a weak D match, TRBD1 (6 bases). The germline CDR1 and CDR2 sequences are SGHDT and YYEEEE. CDR3 size: 13 residues. The CDR3 spells CAISFDQGNEQFF. The CDR3 nucleotides read TGTGCCATCAGCTTTGACCAGGGGAATGAGCAGTTCTTC.